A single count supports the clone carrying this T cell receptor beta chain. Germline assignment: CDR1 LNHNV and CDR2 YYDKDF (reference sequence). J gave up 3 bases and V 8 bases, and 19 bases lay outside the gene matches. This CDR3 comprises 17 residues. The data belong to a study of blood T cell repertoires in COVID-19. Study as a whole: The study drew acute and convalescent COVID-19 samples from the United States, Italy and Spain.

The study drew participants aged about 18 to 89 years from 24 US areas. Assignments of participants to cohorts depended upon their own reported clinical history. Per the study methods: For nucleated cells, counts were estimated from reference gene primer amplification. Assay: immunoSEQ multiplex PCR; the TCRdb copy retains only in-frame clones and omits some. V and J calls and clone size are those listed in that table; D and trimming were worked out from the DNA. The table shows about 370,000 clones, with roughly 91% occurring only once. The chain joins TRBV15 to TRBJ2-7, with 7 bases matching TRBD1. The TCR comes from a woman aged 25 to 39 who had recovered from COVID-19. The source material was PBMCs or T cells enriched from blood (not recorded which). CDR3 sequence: CATSKIHRGPLNYEQYF. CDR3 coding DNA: TGTGCCACCTCTAAAATCCACAGGGGCCCTCTCAACTACGAGCAGTACTTC.